The source of this T cell receptor beta chain is a study of blood T cell repertoires in COVID-19 (dated by TCRdb to between 2020 and 2021). General notes on the study: Collaborator samples came from the United States, Italy and Spain and covered acute and convalescent phases of COVID-19. The prospective study material was composed of cDNA or gDNA derived from T cells, B-cell-depleted T cells, or PBMCs. Samples came from the ongoing ImmuneRACE study (first 160 participants) plus 1,254 subjects from 6 global collaborators. The repertoires were released in a freely available public database intended as a resource for research on the immune response to SARS-CoV-2. A de-identified subject ID, COVID-19 status, age in years and sex were almost always included in the sample metadata. Where HLA class I and class II types were available, the types were taken from metadata supplied by the sample provider, not from assay-based typing. The dataset comprised deeply sampled blood TCRbeta repertoires from subjects exposed to, actively infected with, or recovered from COVID-19.

As for this clone: Its antigen target is currently unknown. No base quality values were provided; no much bigger clone lies one nucleotide off.

Study-wide findings and limitations: The quantity of clinical and demographic metadata differed by source and by participant and was supplied without curation.

TCRbeta CDR3 regions were amplified from genomic DNA by means of the immunoSEQ Assay, a bias-controlled multiplex PCR. As for the original processing: The number of nucleated cells in each sample was estimated from the amplification of reference gene primers within the assay. Sequence reads were collapsed and filtered to measure the absolute abundance of every unique TCRbeta CDR3 rearrangement. For each sample, productive Simpson clonality was calculated as the square root of Simpson's diversity index over productive rearrangements. The immuneACCESS repertoire file appears here via TCRdb, limited to in-frame rearrangements. These files lack a portion of the clones; in checked studies, under half of the deficit traces to unresolved V genes, and the cause of the others is not known. Clone size and the V and J calls come from that table; the DNA yielded D and trimming. The sample table shows a few hundred thousand clones, and around 87% are seen once. 3% of the sample is held by the ten biggest clonotypes.

Trimming accounts for 8 bases at V and 11 bases at J, while the number of junction bases matched to no gene is 10. CDR1 and CDR2, per the germline V gene, are SNHLY and FYNNEI. From cysteine to phenylalanine, the CDR3 is 14 amino acids long. Only the CDR3 part of the read is kept: 42 bases, read in frame from the first base. The collaborating institutions used their own protocols to collect whole blood in K2EDTA tubes. Collaborator samples were shipped for TCRbeta analysis as frozen whole blood, isolated PBMCs, or DNA extracted from either sample type. Material: peripheral blood. The chain is assembled from TRBV2 and TRBJ1-6, with 9 bases matching TRBD1. The source is a human donor in a cohort sampled during active COVID-19. The CDR3 region: CASRETGGGPPLHF. At the DNA level, the sequence is TGTGCCAGCCGGGAGACAGGGGGTGGACCACCCCTCCACTTT.